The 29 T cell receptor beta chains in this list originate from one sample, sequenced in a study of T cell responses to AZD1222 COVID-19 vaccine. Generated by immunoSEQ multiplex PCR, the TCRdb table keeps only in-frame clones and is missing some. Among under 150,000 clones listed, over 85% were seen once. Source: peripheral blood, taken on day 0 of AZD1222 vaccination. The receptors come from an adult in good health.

The CDR3 loop is CASSYDVDQPQHF. The DNA for the CDR3 is TGTGCCAGCAGTTACGACGTCGATCAGCCCCAGCATTTT. This chain links TRBV6-5 with TRBJ1-5; D not resolved. There are 13 residues in the CDR3. V shed 2 bases and J shed 5 bases, with 7 bases lying between them. Germline CDR1 MNHEY, CDR2 SVGAGI.

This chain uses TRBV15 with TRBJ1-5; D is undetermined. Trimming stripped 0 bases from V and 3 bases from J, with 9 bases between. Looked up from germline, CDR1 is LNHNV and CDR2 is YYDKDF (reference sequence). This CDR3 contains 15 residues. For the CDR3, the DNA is TGTGCCACCAGCAGAGATCCCCAGAACAATCAGCCCCAGCATTTT. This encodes CATSRDPQNNQPQHF.

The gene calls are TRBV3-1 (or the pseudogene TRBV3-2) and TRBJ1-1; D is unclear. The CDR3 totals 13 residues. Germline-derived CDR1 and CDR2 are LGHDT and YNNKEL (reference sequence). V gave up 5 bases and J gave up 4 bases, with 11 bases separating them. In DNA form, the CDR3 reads TGTGCCAGCAGCTCAAGGCAGAGCACTGAAGCTTTCTTT. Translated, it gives CASSSRQSTEAFF.

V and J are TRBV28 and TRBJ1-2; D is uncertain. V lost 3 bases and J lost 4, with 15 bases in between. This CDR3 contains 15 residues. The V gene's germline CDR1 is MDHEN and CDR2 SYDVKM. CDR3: CASSFPGGPIYGYTF. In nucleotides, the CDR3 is TGTGCCAGCAGTTTCCCGGGAGGGCCAATCTATGGCTACACCTTC.

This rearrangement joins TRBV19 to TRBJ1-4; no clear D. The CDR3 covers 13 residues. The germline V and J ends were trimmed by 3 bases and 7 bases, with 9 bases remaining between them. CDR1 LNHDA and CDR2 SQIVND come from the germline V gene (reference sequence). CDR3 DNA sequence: TGTGCCAGTAGTATTGGCGGGCGTGAAAAACTGTTTTTT. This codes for CASSIGGREKLFF.

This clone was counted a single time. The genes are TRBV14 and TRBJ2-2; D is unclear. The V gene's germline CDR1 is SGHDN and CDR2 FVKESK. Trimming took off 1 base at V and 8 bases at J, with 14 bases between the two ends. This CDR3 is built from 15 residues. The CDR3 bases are TGTGCCAGCAGCCAAGCTGGCGGAAAAACGGGGGAGCTGTTTTTT. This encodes CASSQAGGKTGELFF.

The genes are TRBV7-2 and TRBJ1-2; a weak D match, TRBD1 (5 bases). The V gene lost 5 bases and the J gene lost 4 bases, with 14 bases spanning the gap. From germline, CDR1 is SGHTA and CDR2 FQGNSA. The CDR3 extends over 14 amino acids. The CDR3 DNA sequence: TGTGCCAGCAGCCTTTCCAGGGTTATCTATGGCTACACCTTC. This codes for CASSLSRVIYGYTF.

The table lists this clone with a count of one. The CDR3 nucleotides are TGTGCCAGCAGCGCCCGCGACAGGGCGTACGAGCAGTACTTC. Protein sequence: CASSARDRAYEQYF. The chain carries TRBV28 and TRBJ2-7; TRBD1 agrees at 7 bases. The CDR3 is 14 residues long. The germline V gene has CDR1 MDHEN and CDR2 SYDVKM. Trimming at V came to 6 bases and at J to 4 bases, leaving 9 bases not matched to a gene.

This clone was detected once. The CDR3 reads CAWSVQALSGNTIYF. The CDR3 DNA is TGTGCCTGGAGTGTACAGGCCCTCTCTGGAAACACCATATATTTT. The rearrangement links TRBV30 to TRBJ1-3, with TRBD1 as a possible D gene (5 bases). V was shortened by 0 bases and J by 0 bases, with 9 bases between the two germline ends. CDR3 length equals 15 residues. Germline CDR1 reads GTSNPN; CDR2 reads SVGIG (reference sequence). Full variable domain (rest looked up from reference TRBV30 and TRBJ1-3): SQTIHQWPATLVQPVGSPLSLECTVEGTSNPNLYWYRQAAGRGLQLLFYSVGIGQISSEVPQNLSASRPQDRQFILSSKKLLLSDSGFYLCAWSVQALSGNTIYFGEGSWLTVV.

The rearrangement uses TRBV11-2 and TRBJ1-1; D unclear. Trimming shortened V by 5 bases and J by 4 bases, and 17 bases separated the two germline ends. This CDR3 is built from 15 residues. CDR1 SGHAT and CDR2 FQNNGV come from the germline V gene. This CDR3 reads CASSQSNSPGTEAFF. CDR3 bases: TGTGCCAGCAGCCAGTCTAACAGCCCGGGCACTGAAGCTTTCTTT.

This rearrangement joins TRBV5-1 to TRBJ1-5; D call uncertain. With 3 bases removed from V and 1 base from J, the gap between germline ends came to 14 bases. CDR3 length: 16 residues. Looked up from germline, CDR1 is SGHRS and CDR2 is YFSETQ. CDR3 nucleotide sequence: TGCGCCAGCAGCTCGGGTGAGGGTGCGAGCAATCAGCCCCAGCATTTT. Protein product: CASSSGEGASNQPQHF.

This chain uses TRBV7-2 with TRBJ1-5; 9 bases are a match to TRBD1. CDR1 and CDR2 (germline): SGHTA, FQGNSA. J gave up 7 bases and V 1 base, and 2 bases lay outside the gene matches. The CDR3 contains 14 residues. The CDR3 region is CASSLDRGPQPQHF. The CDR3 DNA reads TGTGCCAGCAGCTTAGACAGGGGGCCCCAGCCCCAGCATTTT.

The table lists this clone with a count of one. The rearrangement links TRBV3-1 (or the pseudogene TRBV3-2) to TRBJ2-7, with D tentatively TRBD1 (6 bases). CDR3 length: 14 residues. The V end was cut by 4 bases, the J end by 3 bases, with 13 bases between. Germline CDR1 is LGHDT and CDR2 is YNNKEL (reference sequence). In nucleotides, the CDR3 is TGTGCCAGCAGCCCTGGTGTCAGGGGCTACGAGCAGTACTTC. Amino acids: CASSPGVRGYEQYF.

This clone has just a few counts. The DNA for the CDR3 is TGTGCCAGCAGCCAAGAGGGGGGGAAGTACTACGAGCAGTACTTC. This sequence encodes CASSQEGGKYYEQYF. The J gene is TRBJ2-7, the V gene TRBV3-1 (or the pseudogene TRBV3-2); 7 nucleotides line up with TRBD2. V gave up 0 bases and J gave up 3 bases; unmatched junction bases: 5. The CDR3 totals 15 residues. Per the germline V gene, CDR1 is LGHDT and CDR2 is YNNKEL (reference sequence).

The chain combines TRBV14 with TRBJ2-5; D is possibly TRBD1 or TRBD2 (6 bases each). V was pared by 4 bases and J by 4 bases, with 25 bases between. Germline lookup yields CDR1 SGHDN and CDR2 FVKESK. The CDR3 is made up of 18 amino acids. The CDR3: CASSRFGGANLRGETQYF. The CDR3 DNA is TGTGCCAGCAGCCGTTTCGGGGGCGCGAACCTGAGGGGAGAGACCCAGTACTTC.

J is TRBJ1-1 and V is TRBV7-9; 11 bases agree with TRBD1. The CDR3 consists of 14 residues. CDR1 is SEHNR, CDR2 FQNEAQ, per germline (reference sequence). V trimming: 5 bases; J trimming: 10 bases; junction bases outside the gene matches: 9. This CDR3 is CASSPGQGVVGAFF. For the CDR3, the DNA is TGTGCCAGCAGCCCGGGACAGGGGGTAGTGGGAGCTTTCTTT.

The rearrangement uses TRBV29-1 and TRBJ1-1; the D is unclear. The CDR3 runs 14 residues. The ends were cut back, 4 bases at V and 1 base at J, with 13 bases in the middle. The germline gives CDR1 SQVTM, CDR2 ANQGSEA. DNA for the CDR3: TGCAGCGTTGGGGGAGGGTTCTGGAACACTGAAGCTTTCTTT. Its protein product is CSVGGGFWNTEAFF.

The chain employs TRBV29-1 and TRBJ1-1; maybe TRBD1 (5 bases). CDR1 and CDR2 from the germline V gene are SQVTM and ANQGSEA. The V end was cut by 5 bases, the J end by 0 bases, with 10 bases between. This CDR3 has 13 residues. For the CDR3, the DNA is TGCAGCGTTCATACAGGCCTGAACACTGAAGCTTTCTTT. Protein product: CSVHTGLNTEAFF.

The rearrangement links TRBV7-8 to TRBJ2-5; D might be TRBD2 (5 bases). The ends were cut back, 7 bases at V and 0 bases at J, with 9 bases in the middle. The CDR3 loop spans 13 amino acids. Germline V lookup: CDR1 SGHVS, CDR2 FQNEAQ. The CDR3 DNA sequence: TGTGCCAGCACCAGACTATACCAAGAGACCCAGTACTTC. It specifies CASTRLYQETQYF.

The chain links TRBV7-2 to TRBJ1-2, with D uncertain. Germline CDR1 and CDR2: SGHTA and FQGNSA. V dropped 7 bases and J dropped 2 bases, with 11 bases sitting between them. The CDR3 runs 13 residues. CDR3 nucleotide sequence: TGTGCCAGCAACCTAGAGAGAAACTATGGCTACACCTTC. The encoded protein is CASNLERNYGYTF.

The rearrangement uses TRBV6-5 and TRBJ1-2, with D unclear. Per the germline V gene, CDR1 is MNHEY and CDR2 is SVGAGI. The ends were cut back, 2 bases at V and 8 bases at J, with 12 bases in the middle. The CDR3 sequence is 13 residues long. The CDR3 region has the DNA TGTGCCAGCAGTTACGACGGCTGGTCGGGCTACACCTTC. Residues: CASSYDGWSGYTF.

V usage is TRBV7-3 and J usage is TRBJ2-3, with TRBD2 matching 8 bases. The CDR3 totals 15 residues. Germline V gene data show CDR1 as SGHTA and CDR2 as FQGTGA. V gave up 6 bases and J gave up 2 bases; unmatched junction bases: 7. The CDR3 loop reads CASRLGTRYTDTQYF. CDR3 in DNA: TGTGCCAGCAGACTAGGGACTAGATACACAGATACGCAGTATTTT.

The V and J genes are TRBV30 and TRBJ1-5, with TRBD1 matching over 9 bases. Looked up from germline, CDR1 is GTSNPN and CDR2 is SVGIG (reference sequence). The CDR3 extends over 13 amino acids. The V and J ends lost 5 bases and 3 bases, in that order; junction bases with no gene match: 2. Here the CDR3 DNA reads TGTGCCTGGGGACAGGGGTACAATCAGCCCCAGCATTTT. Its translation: CAWGQGYNQPQHF.

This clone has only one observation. As DNA, the CDR3 is TGTGCCAGCTCACCACGGGCAGGGGGGATTTACGAGCAGTACTTC. Amino acids: CASSPRAGGIYEQYF. V gene TRBV18 combines with J gene TRBJ2-7, with D possibly being TRBD1 (7 bases). Deletions cut 1 base from V and 4 bases from J, with 14 bases between. Germline V gives CDR1 KGHSH, CDR2 LQKENI. The CDR3 runs to 15 residues. The variable domain in full, with the rest retrieved from reference TRBV18 and TRBJ2-7, is NAGVMQNPRHLVRRRGQEARLRCSPMKGHSHVYWYRQLPEEGLKFMVYLQKENIIDESGMPKERFSAEFPKEGPSILRIQQVVRGDSAAYFCASSPRAGGIYEQYFGPGTRLTVT.

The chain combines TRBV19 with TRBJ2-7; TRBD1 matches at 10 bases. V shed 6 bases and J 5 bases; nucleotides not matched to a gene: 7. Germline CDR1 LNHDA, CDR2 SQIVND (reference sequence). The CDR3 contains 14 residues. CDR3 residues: CASRPPGQGHEQYF. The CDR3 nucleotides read TGTGCCAGTAGGCCGCCGGGACAGGGGCACGAGCAGTACTTC.

The CDR3 DNA follows: TGTGCCAGCAACCCTAGACAGAATAGCAATCAGCCCCAGCATTTT. This gives the protein CASNPRQNSNQPQHF. The chain links TRBV6-5 to TRBJ1-5; TRBD1 is a possible D gene (5 bases). CDR3 length equals 15 residues. The ends were cut back, 7 bases at V and 0 bases at J, with 13 bases in the middle. Germline lookup yields CDR1 MNHEY and CDR2 SVGAGI.

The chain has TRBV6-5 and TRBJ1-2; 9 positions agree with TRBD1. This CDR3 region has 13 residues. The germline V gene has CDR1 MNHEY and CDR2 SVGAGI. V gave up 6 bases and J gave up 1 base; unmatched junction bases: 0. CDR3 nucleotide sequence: TGTGCCAGCAGGGACAGGGGTAACTATGGCTACACCTTC. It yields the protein CASRDRGNYGYTF.

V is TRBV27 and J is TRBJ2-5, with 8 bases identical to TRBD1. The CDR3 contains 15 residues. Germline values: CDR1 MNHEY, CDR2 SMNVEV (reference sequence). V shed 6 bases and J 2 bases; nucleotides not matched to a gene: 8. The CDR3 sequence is CASSRRGRGQETQYF. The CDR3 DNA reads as TGTGCCAGCAGCCGCAGGGGGCGCGGGCAAGAGACCCAGTACTTC.

The CDR3 bases are TGTGCCAGCCCAGAGGCGGGAGCGCAAGAGACCCAGTACTTC. This gives the protein CASPEAGAQETQYF. The chain links TRBV25-1 to TRBJ2-5; 7 bases align to TRBD2. CDR3 length: 14 amino acids. J lost 2 bases, V lost 8 bases, and 8 bases had no gene match. Germline lookup yields CDR1 MGHDK and CDR2 SYGVNS.